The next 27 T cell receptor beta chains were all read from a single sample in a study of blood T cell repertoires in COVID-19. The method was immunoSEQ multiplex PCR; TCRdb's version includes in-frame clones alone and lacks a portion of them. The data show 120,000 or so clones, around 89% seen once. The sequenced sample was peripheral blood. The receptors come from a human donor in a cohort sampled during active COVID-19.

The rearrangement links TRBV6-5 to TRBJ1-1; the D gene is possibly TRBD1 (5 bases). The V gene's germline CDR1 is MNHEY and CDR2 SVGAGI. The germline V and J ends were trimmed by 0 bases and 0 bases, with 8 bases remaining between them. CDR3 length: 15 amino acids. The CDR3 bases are TGTGCCAGCAGTTACTCGTACAGGATGAACACTGAAGCTTTCTTT. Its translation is CASSYSYRMNTEAFF.

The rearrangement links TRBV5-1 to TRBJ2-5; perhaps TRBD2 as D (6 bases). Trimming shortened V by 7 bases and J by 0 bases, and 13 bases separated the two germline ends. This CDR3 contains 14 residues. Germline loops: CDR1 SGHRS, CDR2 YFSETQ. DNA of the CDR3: TGCGCCAGCTGCCGGTCGGGGGACCAAGAGACCCAGTACTTC. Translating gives CASCRSGDQETQYF.

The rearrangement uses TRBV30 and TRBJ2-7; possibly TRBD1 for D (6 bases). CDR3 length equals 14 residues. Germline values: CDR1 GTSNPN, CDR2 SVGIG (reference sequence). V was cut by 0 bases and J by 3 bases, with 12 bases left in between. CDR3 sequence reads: CAWSVGRGVYEQYF. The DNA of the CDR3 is TGTGCCTGGAGTGTGGGCAGGGGAGTCTACGAGCAGTACTTC.

The CDR3 here is CASRLSVRYEKLFF. Here the CDR3 DNA reads TGTGCCAGCAGATTGTCCGTCCGGTATGAAAAACTGTTTTTT. This chain uses TRBV11-2 with TRBJ1-4; D not certain. CDR3 length equals 14 residues. The V end was cut by 6 bases, the J end by 6 bases, with 14 bases between. Germline V gives CDR1 SGHAT, CDR2 FQNNGV. Full variable domain (outside the CDR3, taken from reference TRBV11-2 and TRBJ1-4): EAGVAQSPRYKIIEKRQSVAFWCNPISGHATLYWYQQILGQGPKLLIQFQNNGVVDDSQLPKDRFSAERLKGVDSTLKIQPAKLEDSAVYLCASRLSVRYEKLFFGSGTQLSVL.

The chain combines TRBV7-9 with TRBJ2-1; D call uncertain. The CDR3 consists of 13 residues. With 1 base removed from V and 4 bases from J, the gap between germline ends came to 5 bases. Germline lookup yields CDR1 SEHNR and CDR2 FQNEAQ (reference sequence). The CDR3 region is CASSLDRYNEQFF. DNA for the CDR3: TGTGCCAGCAGCTTAGATAGATACAATGAGCAGTTCTTC.

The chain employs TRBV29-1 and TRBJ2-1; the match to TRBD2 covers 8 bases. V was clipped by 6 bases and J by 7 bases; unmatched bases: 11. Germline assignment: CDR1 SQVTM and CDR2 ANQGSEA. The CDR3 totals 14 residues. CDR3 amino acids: CSVETGLARNEQFF. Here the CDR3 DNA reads TGCAGCGTAGAAACAGGACTAGCAAGGAATGAGCAGTTCTTC.

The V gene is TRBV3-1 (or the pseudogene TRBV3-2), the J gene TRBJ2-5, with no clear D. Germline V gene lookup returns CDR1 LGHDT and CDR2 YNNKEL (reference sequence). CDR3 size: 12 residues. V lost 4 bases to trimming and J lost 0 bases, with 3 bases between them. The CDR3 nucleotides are TGTGCCAGCAGCCTAAACCAAGAGACCCAGTACTTC. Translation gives CASSLNQETQYF.

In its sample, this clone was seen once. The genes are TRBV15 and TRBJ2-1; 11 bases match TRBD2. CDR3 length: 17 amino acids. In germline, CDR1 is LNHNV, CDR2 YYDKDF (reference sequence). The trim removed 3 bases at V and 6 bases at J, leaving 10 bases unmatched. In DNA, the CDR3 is TGTGCCACCAGCAGTGGCCCACTAGCGGGGGCCCCCAATGAGCAGTTCTTC. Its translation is CATSSGPLAGAPNEQFF.

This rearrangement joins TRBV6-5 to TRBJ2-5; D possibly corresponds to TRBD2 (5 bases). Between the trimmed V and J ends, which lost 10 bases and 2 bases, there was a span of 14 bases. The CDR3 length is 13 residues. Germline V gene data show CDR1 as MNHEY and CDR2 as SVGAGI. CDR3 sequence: CATLTSPQETQYF. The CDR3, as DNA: TGTGCCACATTAACTAGTCCTCAAGAGACCCAGTACTTC.

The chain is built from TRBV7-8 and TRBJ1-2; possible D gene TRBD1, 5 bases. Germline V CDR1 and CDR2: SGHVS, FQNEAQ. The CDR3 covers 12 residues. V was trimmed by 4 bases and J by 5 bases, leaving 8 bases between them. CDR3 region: CASSSGQYGYTF. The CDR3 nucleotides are TGTGCCAGCAGCTCCGGACAATATGGCTACACCTTC.

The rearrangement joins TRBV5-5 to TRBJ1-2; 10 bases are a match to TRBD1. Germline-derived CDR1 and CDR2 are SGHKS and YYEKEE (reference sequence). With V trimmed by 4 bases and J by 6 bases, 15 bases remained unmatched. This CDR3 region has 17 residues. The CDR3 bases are TGTGCCAGCAGCCGGGGGACAGGGGAGGAAGGTAAGAATGGCTACACCTTC. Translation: CASSRGTGEEGKNGYTF.

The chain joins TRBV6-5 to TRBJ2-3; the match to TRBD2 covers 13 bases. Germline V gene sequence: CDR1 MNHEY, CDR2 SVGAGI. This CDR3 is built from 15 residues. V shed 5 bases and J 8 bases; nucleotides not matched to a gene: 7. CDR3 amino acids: CASSRTSGGGGTQYF. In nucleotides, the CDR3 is TGTGCCAGCAGTCGGACTAGCGGGGGCGGGGGTACGCAGTATTTT.

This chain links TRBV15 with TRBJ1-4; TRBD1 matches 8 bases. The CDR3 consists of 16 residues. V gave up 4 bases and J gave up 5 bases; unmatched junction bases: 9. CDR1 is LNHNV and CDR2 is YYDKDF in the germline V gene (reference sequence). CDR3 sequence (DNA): TGTGCCACCAGCAAAACACCGGGACAGGCAAATGAAAAACTGTTTTTT. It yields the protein CATSKTPGQANEKLFF.

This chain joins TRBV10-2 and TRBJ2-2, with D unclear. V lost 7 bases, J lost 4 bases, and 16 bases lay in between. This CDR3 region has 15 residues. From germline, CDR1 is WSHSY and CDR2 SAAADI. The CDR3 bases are TGCGCCAGCATTTCGCGATACCCGATCACCGGGGAGCTGTTTTTT. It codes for CASISRYPITGELFF.

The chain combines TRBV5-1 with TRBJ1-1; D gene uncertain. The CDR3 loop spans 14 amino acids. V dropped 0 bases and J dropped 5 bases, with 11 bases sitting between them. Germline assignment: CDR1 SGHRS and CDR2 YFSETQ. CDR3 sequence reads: CASSLGSGSTEAFF. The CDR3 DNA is TGCGCCAGCAGCTTGGGCAGCGGGTCGACTGAAGCTTTCTTT.

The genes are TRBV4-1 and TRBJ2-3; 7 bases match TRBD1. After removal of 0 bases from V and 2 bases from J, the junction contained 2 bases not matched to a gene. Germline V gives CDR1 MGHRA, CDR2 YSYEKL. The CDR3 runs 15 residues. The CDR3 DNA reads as TGCGCCAGCAGCCAAGACGGACAGGACACAGATACGCAGTATTTT. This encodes CASSQDGQDTDTQYF.

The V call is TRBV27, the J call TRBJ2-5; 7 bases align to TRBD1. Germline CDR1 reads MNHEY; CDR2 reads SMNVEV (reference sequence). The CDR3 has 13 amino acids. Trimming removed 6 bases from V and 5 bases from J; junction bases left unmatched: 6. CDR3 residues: CASSLGGWETQYF. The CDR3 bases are TGTGCCAGCAGCTTAGGGGGCTGGGAGACCCAGTACTTC.

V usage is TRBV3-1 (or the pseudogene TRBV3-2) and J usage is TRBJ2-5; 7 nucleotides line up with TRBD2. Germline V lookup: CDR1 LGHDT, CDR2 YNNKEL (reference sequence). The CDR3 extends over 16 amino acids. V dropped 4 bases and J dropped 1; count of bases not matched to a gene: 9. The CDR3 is CASSPQAGVRQETQYF. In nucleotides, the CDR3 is TGTGCCAGCAGCCCCCAGGCGGGGGTCCGCCAAGAGACCCAGTACTTC.

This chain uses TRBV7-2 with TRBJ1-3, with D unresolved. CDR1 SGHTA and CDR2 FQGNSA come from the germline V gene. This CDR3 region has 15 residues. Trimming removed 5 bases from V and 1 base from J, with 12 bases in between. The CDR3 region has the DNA TGTGCCAGCAGCCCGGAGGCCACATCTGGAAACACCATATATTTT. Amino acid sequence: CASSPEATSGNTIYF.

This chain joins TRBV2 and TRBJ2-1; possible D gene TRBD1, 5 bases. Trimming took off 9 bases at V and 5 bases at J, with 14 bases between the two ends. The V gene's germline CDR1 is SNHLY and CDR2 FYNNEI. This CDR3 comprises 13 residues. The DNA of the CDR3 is TGTGCCAGAGGACGCCTAGGGGACAATGAGCAGTTCTTC. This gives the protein CARGRLGDNEQFF.

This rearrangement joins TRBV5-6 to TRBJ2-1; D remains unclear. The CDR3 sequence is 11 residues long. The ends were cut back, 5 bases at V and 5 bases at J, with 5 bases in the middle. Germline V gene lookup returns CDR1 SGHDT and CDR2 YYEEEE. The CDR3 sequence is CASSWHNEQFF. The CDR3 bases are TGTGCCAGCAGTTGGCACAATGAGCAGTTCTTC.

The CDR3 sequence: CASSYPASGEEQFF. CDR3 nucleotides: TGTGCCAGCAGTTACCCGGCTAGCGGAGAGGAGCAGTTCTTC. The chain joins TRBV6-6 to TRBJ2-1; TRBD2 aligns across 7 bases. CDR3 size: 14 residues. Germline loops: CDR1 MNHNY, CDR2 SVGAGI (reference sequence). V shed 2 bases and J 10 bases; nucleotides not matched to a gene: 8.

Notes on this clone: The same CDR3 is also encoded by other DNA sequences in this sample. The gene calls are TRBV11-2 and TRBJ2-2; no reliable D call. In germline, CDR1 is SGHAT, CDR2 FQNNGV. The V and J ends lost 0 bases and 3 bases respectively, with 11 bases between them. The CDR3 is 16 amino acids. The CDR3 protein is CASSLEGGRYTGELFF. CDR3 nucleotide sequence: TGTGCCAGCAGCTTAGAAGGCGGCCGGTACACCGGGGAGCTGTTTTTT.

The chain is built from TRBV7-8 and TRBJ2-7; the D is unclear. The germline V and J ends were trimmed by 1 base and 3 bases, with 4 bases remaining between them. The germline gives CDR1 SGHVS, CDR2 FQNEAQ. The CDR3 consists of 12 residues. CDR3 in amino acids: CASSLGDYEQYF. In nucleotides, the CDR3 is TGTGCCAGCAGCTTAGGCGACTACGAGCAGTACTTC.

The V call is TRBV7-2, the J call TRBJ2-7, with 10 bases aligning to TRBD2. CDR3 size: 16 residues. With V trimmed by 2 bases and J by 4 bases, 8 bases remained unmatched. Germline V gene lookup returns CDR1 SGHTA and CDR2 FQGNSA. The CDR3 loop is CASSLPVGSGRYEQYF. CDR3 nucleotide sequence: TGTGCCAGCAGCTTACCTGTGGGTAGCGGGAGGTACGAGCAGTACTTC.

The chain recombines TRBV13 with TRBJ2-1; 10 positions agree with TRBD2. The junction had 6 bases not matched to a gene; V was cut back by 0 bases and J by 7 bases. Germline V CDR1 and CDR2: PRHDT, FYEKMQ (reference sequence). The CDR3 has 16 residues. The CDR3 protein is CASSLGLAGVNNEQFF. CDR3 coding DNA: TGTGCCAGCAGCTTAGGGCTAGCGGGGGTTAATAATGAGCAGTTCTTC.

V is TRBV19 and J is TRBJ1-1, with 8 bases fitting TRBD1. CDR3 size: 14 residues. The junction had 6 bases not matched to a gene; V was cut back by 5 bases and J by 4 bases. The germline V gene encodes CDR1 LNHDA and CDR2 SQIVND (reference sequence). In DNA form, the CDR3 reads TGTGCCAGTAGTCGGGCAGGGGGCATCACTGAAGCTTTCTTT. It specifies CASSRAGGITEAFF.